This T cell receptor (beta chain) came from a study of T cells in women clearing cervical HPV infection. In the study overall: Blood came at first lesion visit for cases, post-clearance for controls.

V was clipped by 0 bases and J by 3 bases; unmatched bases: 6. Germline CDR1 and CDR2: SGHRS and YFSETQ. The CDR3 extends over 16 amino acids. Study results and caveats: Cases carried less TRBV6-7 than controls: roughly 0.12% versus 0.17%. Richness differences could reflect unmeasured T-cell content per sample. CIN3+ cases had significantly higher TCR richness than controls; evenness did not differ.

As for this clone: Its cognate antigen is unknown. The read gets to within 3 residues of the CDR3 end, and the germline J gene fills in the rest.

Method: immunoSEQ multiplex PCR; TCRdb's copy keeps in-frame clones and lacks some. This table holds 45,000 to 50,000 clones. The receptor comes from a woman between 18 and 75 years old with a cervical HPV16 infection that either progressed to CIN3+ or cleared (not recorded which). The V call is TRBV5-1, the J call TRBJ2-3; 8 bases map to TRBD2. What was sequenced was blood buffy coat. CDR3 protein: CASSLVGAGVTDTQYF. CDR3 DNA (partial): TGCGCCAGCAGCTTGGTTGGAGCGGGAGTGACAGATACG.